These 2 T cell receptor beta chains share one sample of origin, sequenced in a study of PD-L1 blockade in urothelial cancer (dated by TCRdb to 2017 to 2019). Sample time point, as interpreted from the label and publication: peripheral blood 6 weeks after treatment start. The library was generated by the immunoSEQ multiplex PCR assay. This immuneACCESS table, as held by TCRdb, lists in-frame sequences with V and J called but not all clones. Of the missing ones, under half trace to an unresolved V gene in checked studies; the others have no known cause. Counted in this sample were some 120,000 clones; around nine tenths of them appeared once. The biggest ten clones account for under 2% of the sample. The sequencing used PBMCs, collected around atezolizumab (anti-PD-L1) treatment. The receptors were sampled from a man in his 60s with urothelial cancer.

The chain joins TRBV29-1 to TRBJ2-7; TRBD1 agrees at 12 bases. The CDR3 is made up of 14 amino acids. V was pared by 3 bases and J by 2 bases, with 2 bases of the junction left unmatched. Germline V gene data show CDR1 as SQVTM and CDR2 as ANQGSEA. This CDR3 reads CSVDGTGGPYEQYF. In nucleotides, the CDR3 is TGCAGCGTTGATGGGACAGGGGGCCCCTACGAGCAGTACTTC.

This chain joins TRBV15 and TRBJ1-5, with D hard to call. The CDR3 is 12 residues long. V lost 3 bases and J lost 11, with 11 bases in between. Germline V gene lookup returns CDR1 LNHNV and CDR2 YYDKDF (reference sequence). The CDR3 DNA follows: TGTGCCACCAGCAGTCCATTCGAGACCCAGCATTTT. Protein sequence: CATSSPFETQHF. Using reference TRBV15 and TRBJ1-5 for the parts outside the CDR3, the full variable domain is DAMVIQNPRYQVTQFGKPVTLSCSQTLNHNVMYWYQQKSSQAPKLLFHYYDKDFNNEADTPDNFQSRRPNTSFCFLDIRSPGLGDTAMYLCATSSPFETQHFGDGTRLSIL.